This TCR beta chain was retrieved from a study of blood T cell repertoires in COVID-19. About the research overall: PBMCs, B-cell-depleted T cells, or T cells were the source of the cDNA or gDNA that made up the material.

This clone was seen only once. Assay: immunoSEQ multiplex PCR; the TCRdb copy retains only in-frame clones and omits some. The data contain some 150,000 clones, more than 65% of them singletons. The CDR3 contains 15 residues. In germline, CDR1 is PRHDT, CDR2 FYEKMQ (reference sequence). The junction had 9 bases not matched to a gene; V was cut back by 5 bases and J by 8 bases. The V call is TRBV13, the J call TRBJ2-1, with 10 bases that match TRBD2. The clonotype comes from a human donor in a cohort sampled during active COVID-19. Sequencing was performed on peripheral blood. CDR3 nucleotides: TGTGCCAGCAGCCCCAAGCGGGGGGGCCGTGATGAGCAGTTCTTC. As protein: CASSPKRGGRDEQFF.